The clone carrying this T cell receptor (beta chain) was found many times. The CDR3 spans 15 residues. The ends lost 0 bases at V and 3 bases at J; junction bases unmatched: 5. Germline V CDR1 and CDR2: LGHNA, YSLEER. Unique molecular identifiers were incorporated into the prepared TCRbeta library. MiXCR, applied by TCRdb to the PCR reads, yields one record per CDR3 protein. The repertoire holds about 460,000 distinct CDR3 sequences, with approximately 12% as singletons. This entry belongs to a study of T-cell reconstitution after alpha-beta-depleted transplantation in children. Sequences were derived from PBMCs from the stem cell graft donor, sampled from the stem cell graft. The V gene is TRBV4-3, the J gene TRBJ2-7; TRBD2 aligns across 7 bases. The TCR was taken from a human donor who donated a stem cell graft to a child with combined immunodeficiency. The CDR3 here is CASSQELAGYYEQYF. The CDR3 DNA reads as TGCGCCAGCAGCCAAGAGTTAGCGGGCTACTACGAGCAGTACTTC.